This TCR beta chain was sequenced in a study of regulatory T cells in long-lasting Graves disease. Findings and limits, study-wide: The study found TRBV28, TRBJ1-2 and TRBJ2-5 favored in persistent disease.

Germline V gene data show CDR1 as MNHEY and CDR2 as SVGEGT. The CDR3 length is 17 residues. Trimming cost V 0 bases and J 9 bases; bases outside gene matches: 13. Library construction for TCR beta used iRepertoire HTBI primers and Arm-PCR of CDR3 regions. TCRdb re-called the multiplex PCR reads through MiXCR, storing one row per CDR3 protein. The sample holds roughly 610,000 distinct CDR3 sequences, about 16% seen once. The sample's time point: newly diagnosed GD, antithyroid drugs for less than 3 months. The TCR library was made from RNA that had been extracted from PBMCs in TRIzol. Criteria from the American Thyroid Association guidelines were applied to diagnose Graves' disease. This clonotype was counted ten times or more. The antigen remains undetermined. This sample was also put to use in a study of T cells in Graves' hyperthyroidism and ophthalmopathy.

This material consisted of peripheral blood mononuclear cells (PBMCs), taken at new diagnosis, from a patient treated with antithyroid drugs. The TCR comes from a man aged 18-30 years with Graves disease. This chain links TRBV6-2 or TRBV6-3 with TRBJ2-5; 10 bases match TRBD2. The CDR3 sequence: CASSYSNPGLATGAQYF. The CDR3 DNA follows: TGTGCCAGCAGTTACTCGAACCCGGGACTAGCGACCGGGGCCCAGTACTTC.